The clone carrying this T cell receptor (beta chain) was seen only once. The primer mix had 60 Vbeta and 13 Jbeta primers. The protocol was immunoSEQ multiplex PCR, while the TCRdb copy is restricted to in-frame clones and leaves out a portion. The data contain 75,000 to 80,000 clones, approximately 80% of them singletons. Per the germline V gene, CDR1 is MNHNY and CDR2 is SVGAGI (reference sequence). CDR3 size: 14 residues. Germline trimming cut 7 bases from V and 5 bases from J; bases unmatched to any gene: 9. The record originates from a study of cytomegalovirus exposure and HLA in healthy donors. This TCR came from a woman aged 40 to 49 in good health and CMV-seropositive. The chain has TRBV6-6 and TRBJ2-5, with TRBD2 matching over 8 bases. The material sequenced was PBMCs. The CDR3 bases are TGTGCCAGCACCTCAAGCGGGGGCAGCGAGACCCAGTACTTC. Protein sequence: CASTSSGGSETQYF.